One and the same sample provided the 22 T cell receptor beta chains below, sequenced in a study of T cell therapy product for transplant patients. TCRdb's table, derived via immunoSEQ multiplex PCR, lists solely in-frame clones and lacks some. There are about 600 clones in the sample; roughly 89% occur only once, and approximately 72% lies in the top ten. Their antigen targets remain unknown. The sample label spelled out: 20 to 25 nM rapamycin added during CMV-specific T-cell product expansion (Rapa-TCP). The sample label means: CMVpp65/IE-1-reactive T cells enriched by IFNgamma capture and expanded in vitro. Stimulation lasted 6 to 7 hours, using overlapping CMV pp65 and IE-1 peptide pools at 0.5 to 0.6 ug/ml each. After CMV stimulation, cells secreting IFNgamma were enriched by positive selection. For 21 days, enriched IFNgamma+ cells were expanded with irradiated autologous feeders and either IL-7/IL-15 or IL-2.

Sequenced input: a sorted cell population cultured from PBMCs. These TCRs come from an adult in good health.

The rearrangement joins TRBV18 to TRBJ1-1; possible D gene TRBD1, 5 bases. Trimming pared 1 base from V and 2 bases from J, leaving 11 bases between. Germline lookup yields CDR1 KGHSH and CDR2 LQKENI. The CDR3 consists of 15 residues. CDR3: CASSPRGGDNTEAFF. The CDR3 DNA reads TGTGCCAGCTCACCACGGGGTGGGGACAACACTGAAGCTTTCTTT.

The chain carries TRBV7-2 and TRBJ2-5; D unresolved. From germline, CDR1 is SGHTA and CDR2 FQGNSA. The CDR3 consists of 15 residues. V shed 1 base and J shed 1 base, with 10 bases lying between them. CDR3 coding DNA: TGTGCCAGCAGCTTAGGAGAGGTCTTCCAAGAGACCCAGTACTTC. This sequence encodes CASSLGEVFQETQYF. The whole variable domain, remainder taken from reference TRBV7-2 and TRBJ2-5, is GAGVSQSPSNKVTEKGKDVELRCDPISGHTALYWYRQSLGQGLEFLIYFQGNSAPDKSGLPSDRFSAERTGGSVSTLTIQRTQQEDSAVYLCASSLGEVFQETQYFGPGTRLLVL.

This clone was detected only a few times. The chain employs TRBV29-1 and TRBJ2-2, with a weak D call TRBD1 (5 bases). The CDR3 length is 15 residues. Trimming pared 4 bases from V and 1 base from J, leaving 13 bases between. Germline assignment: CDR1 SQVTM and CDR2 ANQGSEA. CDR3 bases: TGCAGCGTTGTTATGGCAGGGCGGAACACCGGGGAGCTGTTTTTT. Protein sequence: CSVVMAGRNTGELFF.

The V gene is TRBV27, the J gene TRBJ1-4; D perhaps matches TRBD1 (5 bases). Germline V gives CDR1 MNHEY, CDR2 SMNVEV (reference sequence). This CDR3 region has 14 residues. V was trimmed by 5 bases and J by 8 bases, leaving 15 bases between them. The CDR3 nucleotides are TGTGCCAGCAGTCCGACAGTTTTAGGAGAAAAACTGTTTTTT. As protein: CASSPTVLGEKLFF.

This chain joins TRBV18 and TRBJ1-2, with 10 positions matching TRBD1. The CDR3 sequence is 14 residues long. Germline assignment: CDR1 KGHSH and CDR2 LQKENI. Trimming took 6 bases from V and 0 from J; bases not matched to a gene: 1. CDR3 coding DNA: TGTGCCAGCTCCGGGACAGGGGCTAACTATGGCTACACCTTC. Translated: CASSGTGANYGYTF.

CDR3 sequence: CASATSLGTYEQYF. In DNA, the CDR3 is TGTGCCAGCGCCACCAGTTTAGGTACCTACGAGCAGTACTTC. V usage is TRBV28 and J usage is TRBJ2-7; the D is unclear. Germline V gene sequence: CDR1 MDHEN, CDR2 SYDVKM. Trimming shortened V by 8 bases and J by 2 bases, and 16 bases separated the two germline ends. The CDR3 covers 14 residues.

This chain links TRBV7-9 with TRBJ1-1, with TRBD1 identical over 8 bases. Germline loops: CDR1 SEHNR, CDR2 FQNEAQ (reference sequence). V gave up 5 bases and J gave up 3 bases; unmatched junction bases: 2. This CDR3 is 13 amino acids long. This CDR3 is CASSGQGDTEAFF. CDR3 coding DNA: TGTGCCAGCAGCGGACAGGGCGACACTGAAGCTTTCTTT.

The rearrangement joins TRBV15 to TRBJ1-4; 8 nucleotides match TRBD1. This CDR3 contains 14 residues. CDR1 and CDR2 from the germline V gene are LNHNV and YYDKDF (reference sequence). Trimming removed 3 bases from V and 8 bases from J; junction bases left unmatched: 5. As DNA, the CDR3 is TGTGCCACCAGCAGCGGGGGGACAGGCGAAAAACTGTTTTTT. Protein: CATSSGGTGEKLFF.

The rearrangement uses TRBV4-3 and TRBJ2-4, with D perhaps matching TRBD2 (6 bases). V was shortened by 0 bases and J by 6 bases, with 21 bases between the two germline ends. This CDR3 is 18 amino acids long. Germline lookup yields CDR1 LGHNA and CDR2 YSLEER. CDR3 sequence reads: CASSQDHGTSGVGNIQYF. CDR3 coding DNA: TGCGCCAGCAGCCAAGATCACGGGACGTCGGGGGTGGGAAACATTCAGTACTTC.

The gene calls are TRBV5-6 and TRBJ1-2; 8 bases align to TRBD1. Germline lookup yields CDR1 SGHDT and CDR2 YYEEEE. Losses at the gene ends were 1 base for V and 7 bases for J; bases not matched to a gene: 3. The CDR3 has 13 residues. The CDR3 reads CASSLRTGRGYTF. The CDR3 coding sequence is TGTGCCAGCAGCTTGAGGACAGGGCGTGGCTACACCTTC.

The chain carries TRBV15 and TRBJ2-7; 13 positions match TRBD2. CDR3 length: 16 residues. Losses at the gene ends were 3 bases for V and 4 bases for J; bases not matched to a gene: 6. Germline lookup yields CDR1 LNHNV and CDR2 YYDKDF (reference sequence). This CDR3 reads CATSSGTSGRGYEQYF. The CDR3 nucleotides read TGTGCCACCAGCAGTGGAACTAGCGGGAGGGGATACGAGCAGTACTTC.

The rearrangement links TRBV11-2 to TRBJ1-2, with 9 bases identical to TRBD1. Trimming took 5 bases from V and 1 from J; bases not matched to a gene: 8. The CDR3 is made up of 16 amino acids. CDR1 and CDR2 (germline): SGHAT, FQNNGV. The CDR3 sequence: CASSRFGTGFNYGYTF. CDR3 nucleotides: TGTGCCAGCAGCCGGTTTGGGACAGGGTTTAACTATGGCTACACCTTC.

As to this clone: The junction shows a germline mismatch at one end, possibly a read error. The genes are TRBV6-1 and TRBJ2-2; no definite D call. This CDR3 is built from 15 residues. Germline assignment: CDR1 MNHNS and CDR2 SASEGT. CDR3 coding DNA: TGTGCGTCGGTTGGCCCCCTCTCGAACGCCGGGGAGCTGTTTTTT. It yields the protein CASVGPLSNAGELFF.

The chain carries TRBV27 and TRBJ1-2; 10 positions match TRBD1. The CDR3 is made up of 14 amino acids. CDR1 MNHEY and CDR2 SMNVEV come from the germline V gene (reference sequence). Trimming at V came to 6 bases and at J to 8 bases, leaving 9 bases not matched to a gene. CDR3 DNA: TGTGCCAGCAGCCCGGGACAGGGGAAAGGAGGCTACACCTTC. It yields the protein CASSPGQGKGGYTF.

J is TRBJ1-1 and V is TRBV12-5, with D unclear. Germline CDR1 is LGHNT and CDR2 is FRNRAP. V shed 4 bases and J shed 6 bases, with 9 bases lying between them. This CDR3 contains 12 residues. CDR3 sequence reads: CASGYSGSEAFF. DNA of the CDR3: TGTGCTAGTGGTTACAGTGGGTCTGAAGCTTTCTTT.

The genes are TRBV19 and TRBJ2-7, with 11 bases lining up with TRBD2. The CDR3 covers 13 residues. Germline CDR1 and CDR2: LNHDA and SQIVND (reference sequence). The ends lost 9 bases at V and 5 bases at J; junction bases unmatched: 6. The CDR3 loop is CASQLAGVHEQYF. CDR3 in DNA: TGTGCCAGCCAACTAGCGGGAGTCCACGAGCAGTACTTC.

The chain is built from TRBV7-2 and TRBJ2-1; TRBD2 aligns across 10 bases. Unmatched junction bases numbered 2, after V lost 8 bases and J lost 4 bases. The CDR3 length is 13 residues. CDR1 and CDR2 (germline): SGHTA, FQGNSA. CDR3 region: CASRTSGYNEQFF. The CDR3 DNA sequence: TGTGCCAGCCGGACTAGCGGATACAATGAGCAGTTCTTC.

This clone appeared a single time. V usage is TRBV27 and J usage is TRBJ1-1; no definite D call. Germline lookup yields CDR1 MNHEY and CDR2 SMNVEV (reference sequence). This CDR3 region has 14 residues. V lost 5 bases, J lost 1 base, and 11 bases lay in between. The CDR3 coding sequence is TGTGCCAGCAGTCACACCGGACGGAACACTGAAGCTTTCTTT. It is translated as CASSHTGRNTEAFF.

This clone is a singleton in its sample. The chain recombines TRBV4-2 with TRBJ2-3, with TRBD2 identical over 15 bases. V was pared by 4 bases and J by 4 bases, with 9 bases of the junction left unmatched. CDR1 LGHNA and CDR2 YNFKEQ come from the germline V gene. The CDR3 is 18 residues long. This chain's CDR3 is CASSRKGLAGGEADTQYF. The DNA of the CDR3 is TGTGCCAGCAGCCGGAAGGGACTAGCGGGAGGAGAGGCAGATACGCAGTATTTT.

The CDR3 here is CAWSPDRGGETQYF. Written as DNA, the CDR3 is TGTGCCTGGAGTCCGGACAGGGGAGGGGAGACCCAGTACTTC. This rearrangement joins TRBV30 to TRBJ2-5; TRBD1 matches 9 bases. V dropped 2 bases and J dropped 5; count of bases not matched to a gene: 6. Germline values: CDR1 GTSNPN, CDR2 SVGIG (reference sequence). The CDR3 totals 14 residues.

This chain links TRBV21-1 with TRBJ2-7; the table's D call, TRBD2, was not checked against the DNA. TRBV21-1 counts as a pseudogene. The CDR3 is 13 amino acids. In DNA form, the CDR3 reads TGTGCCAGCAGCCCGCAAGAGGTATACGAGCAGTACTTC. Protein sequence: CASSPQEVYEQYF.

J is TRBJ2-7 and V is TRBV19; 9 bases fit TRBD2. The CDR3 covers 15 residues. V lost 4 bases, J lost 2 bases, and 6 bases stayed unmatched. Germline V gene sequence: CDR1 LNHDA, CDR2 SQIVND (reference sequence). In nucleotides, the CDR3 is TGTGCCAGTAGTACGCATGCTAGCGGGGCCTACGAGCAGTACTTC. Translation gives CASSTHASGAYEQYF. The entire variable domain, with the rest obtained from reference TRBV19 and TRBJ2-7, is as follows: DGGITQSPKYLFRKEGQNVTLSCEQNLNHDAMYWYRQDPGQGLRLIYYSQIVNDFQKGDIAEGYSVSREKKESFPLTVTSAQKNPTAFYLCASSTHASGAYEQYFGPGTRLTVT.